This note documents a single T cell receptor beta chain sequence. Its antigen is as yet unknown. The study ran its PCR with 60 Vbeta and 13 Jbeta primers. Here immunoSEQ multiplex PCR was the method, and the copy in TCRdb shows in-frame clones only, minus some. Recorded for this sample: 130,000 or so clones. This sample is part of a study of cytomegalovirus exposure and HLA in healthy donors. Study conclusions and caveats: A later analysis linked a missense variant in DCLRE1C to the trimming of TCR beta V and J genes.

There are 18 residues in the CDR3. CDR1 is MGHRA, CDR2 YSYEKL, per germline. Between the trimmed V and J ends, which lost 1 base and 1 base, there was a span of 20 bases. The V call is TRBV4-1, the J call TRBJ2-7; tentative D call: TRBD2 (6 bases). Input material: PBMCs. This sequence originates from a woman between 18 and 29 years old in good health and CMV-seronegative. For the CDR3, the DNA is TGCGCCAGCAGCCAAGGGGGGGTGGTAGGGGCCGGATCCTACGAGCAGTACTTC. This sequence encodes CASSQGGVVGAGSYEQYF.